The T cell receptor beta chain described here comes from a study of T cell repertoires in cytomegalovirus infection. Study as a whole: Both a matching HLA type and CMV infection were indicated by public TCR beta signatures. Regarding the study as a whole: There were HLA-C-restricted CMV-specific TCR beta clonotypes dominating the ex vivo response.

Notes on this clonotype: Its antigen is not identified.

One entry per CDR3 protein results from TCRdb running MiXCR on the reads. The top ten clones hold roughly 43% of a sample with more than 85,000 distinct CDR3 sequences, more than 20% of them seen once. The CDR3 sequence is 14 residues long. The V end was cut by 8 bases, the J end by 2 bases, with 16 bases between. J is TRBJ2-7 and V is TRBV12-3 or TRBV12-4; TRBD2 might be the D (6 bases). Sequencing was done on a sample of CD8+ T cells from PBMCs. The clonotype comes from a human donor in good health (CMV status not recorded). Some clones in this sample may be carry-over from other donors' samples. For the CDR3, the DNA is TGTGCCAGCTCGGGGGACGGACCTGCCTACGAGCAGTACTTC. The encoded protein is CASSGDGPAYEQYF.